These T cell receptor beta chains were read from a single sample in a study of cytomegalovirus exposure and HLA in healthy donors. The method was immunoSEQ multiplex PCR; TCRdb's version includes in-frame clones alone and lacks a portion of them. The sample lists roughly 100,000 clones, more than 70% seen once, with about a tenth in the top ten. Sequencing was carried out using PBMCs. Every receptor here comes from a man aged 18 to 30 in good health and CMV-seropositive. Both conserved end residues are trimmed from each CDR3. The D gene is left open where the match is weak. Clone size appears in some rows only: once, few, many, or a class for an expanded clone.

cdr3_aa v_call d_call j_call clone_size
ASSLVGGTDEQF TRBV7-9 . TRBJ2-1 few
ATQKGALSPLH TRBV27 TRBD1 TRBJ1-6 .
ASSLGTAQETQY TRBV7-9 . TRBJ2-5 .
ASSFQGGANTGELF TRBV5-1 . TRBJ2-2 .
ASSFGKGRLDYGYT TRBV27 . TRBJ1-2 .
AISEPGSAANYGYT TRBV10-3 . TRBJ1-2 .
ASSEMDRRGYT TRBV6-1 TRBD1 TRBJ1-2 .
SVSKLDEKLF TRBV29-1 . TRBJ1-4 .
AIRSGDSYEQY TRBV10-3 TRBD1 . once
ASSYPQGPGANVLT TRBV6-6 . TRBJ2-6 .
ASSEGGTSGGLTEQF TRBV25-1 TRBD2 TRBJ2-1 .
ASSVRLAGANTGELF TRBV6-4 TRBD2 TRBJ2-2 .
ASSLGSIDEQY TRBV5-1 . TRBJ2-7 few
ASSSTPGTGAETQY TRBV5-1 TRBD1 TRBJ2-5 .
ASSRELAGELF TRBV7-7 . TRBJ2-2 .
ASSVGRGQGYTSTGELF TRBV9 TRBD1 TRBJ2-2 .
ASSFTGVGDTEAF TRBV5-6 TRBD1 TRBJ1-1 few
ASSSHLGGGYEQY TRBV6-1 TRBD2 TRBJ2-7 .